This TCR beta chain originates from a study of T cells in Graves' hyperthyroidism and ophthalmopathy. About the research overall: Peripheral blood was taken when the disease was first diagnosed, before any treatment began.

From germline, CDR1 is LNHDA and CDR2 SQIVND (reference sequence). V was clipped by 3 bases and J by 7 bases; unmatched bases: 3. This CDR3 spans 13 amino acids. The study's findings and limits: Most clonotypes expanded in the thyroid (above 0.001) were also present in blood.

This clonotype has more than one count but fewer than ten. Its cognate antigen is unknown. Newly diagnosed patients aged 18 to 65 had hyperthyroidism of under 2 months' duration. From more than 8 ml of fresh peripheral blood, PBMCs were isolated. It was RNA transcripts that yielded the amplified TCR beta CDR3 regions. Carried out on the TCR CDR3, a first-round RT-PCR used the HTBI primer set. In TCRdb, the multiplex PCR reads were re-called with MiXCR into one record per CDR3 protein. The sample has about 350,000 distinct CDR3 sequences, about 15% seen once. The chain couples TRBV19 to TRBJ2-7; 10 positions match TRBD1. What was sequenced was blood. The sequence was obtained from a woman in her thirties with Graves' hyperthyroidism that later progressed to Graves' ophthalmopathy. The CDR3 region has the DNA TGTGCCAGTAGTATCGACAGGGGGCAAGAGCAGTACTTC. As protein: CASSIDRGQEQYF.